This T cell receptor beta chain was found in a study of beta chain features in type 1 diabetes. Study-level points and caveats: The cDNA sequencing approach could over-represent high-TCR-expressing cells.

V trimming: 3 bases; J trimming: 3 bases; junction bases outside the gene matches: 4. CDR1 MNHEY and CDR2 SMNVEV come from the germline V gene (reference sequence). The CDR3 contains 14 residues. cDNA synthesis used the whole RNA isolate, giving expressed TCRB sequences. Profiled with immunoSEQ multiplex PCR; TCRdb holds only in-frame clones, not every one. The sample has about 360,000 clones, approximately 12% seen once; the top ten hold around 0.015%. Naive, central memory, regulatory and stem cell-like memory cells within the CD4+ compartment were sorted using CD45RO/CCR7/CD25/CD127/CD95/CD27. This clone came up a few times. Its cognate antigen is unknown.

This TCR came from a man aged 18 to 30 in good health. The gene calls are TRBV27 and TRBJ2-7; 8 bases line up with TRBD1. The specimen sequenced was naive CD4+ T cells from blood. The CDR3 loop is CASSFNRGVYEQYF. As DNA, the CDR3 is TGTGCCAGCAGTTTCAACAGGGGGGTCTACGAGCAGTACTTC.